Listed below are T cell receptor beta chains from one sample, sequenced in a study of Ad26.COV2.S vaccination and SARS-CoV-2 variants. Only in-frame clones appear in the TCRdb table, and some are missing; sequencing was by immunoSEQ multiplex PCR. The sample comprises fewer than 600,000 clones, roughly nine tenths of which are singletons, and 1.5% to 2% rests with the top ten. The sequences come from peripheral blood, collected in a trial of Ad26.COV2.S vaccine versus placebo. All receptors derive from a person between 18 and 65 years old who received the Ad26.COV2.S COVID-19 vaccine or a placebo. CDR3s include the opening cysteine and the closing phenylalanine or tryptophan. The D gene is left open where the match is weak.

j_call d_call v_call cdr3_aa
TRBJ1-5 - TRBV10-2 CASSENAGLNQPQHF
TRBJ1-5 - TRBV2 CASSEQGIGNQPQHF
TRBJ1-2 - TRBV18 CASSILEGGDYGYTF
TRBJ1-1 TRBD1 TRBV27 CASSLSGQGRTEAFF
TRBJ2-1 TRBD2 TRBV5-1 CASSLDRGGSSYNEQFF
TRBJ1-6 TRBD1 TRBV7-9 CASSGPDRAGDSPLHF
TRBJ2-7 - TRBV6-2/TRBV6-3 CASSYWRQPHYEQYF
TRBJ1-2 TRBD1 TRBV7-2 CASSPPGTGVFGYTF
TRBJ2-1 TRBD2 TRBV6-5 CASNSGDSYNEQFF
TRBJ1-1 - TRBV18 CASSPTGAGTEAFF
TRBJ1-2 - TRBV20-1 CSARLRQRVTF
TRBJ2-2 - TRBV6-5 CASINGATGELFF
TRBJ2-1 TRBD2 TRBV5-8 CASSSGTSSQNEQFF
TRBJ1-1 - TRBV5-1 CASSLPRPGRNTEAFF
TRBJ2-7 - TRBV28 CASRRGNEQYF
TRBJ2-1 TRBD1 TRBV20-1 CSARSTGAKFF
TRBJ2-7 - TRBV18 CASSFADSYEQYF
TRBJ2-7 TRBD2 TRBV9 CASSLTLRTSGSNEQYF
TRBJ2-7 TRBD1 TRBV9 CASSVGGDRVHEQYF
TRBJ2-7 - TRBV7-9 CASSPSGSSIEQYF
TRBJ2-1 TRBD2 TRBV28 CASSGLAFGEQFF
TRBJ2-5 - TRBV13 CASSFLAGAIQETQYF
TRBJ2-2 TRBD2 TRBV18 CASSPLTSGRAGGSGELFF
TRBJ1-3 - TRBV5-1 CASSPEILSGNTIYF
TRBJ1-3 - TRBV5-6 CASSWGSGNTIYF
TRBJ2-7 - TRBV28 CASSPNATSYVEQYF
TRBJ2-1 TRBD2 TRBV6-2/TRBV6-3 CASSFKSGLAENNEQFF
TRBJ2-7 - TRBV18 CASSGVSYEQYF
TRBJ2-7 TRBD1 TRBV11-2 CASSLRRIGGPVATYEQYF
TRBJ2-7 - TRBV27 CASSNGLTEQYF
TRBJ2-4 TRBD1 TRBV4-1 CASSPLTGTGPIKVAKNIQYF
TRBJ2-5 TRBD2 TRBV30 CAWSPSGGKTQYF
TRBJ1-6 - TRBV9 CASSEGGTNNSPLHF